The present entry profiles one T cell receptor beta chain with its context. V lost 6 bases, J lost 0 bases, and 15 bases lay in between. This CDR3 spans 16 amino acids. Germline values: CDR1 WSHSY, CDR2 SAAADI. The entry originates in a study of blood T cell repertoires in COVID-19. Overall study: Sites across the United States, Italy and Spain contributed samples from acute and convalescent COVID-19.

Methods used by the authors: By means of reference gene primer amplification, nucleated cell counts were estimated. Only in-frame clones appear in the TCRdb table, and some are missing; sequencing was by immunoSEQ multiplex PCR. Clonal size and the V and J genes are those of that table, whereas D and trimming came from the DNA. Of 30,000 to 40,000 clones listed, around 87% were seen once; the top ten hold 20% to 30%. The TCR was taken from a man aged 60 to 75 with active or convalescent COVID-19. The chain employs TRBV10-2 and TRBJ1-3, with D possibly matching TRBD1 (6 bases). Sequenced: peripheral blood. CDR3 nucleotide sequence: TGCGCCAGCAGCTGGACAGAGTCCTTCTCTGGAAACACCATATATTTT. Its protein product is CASSWTESFSGNTIYF.